Sequencing of this T cell receptor beta chain was carried out in a study of T cell changes during pregnancy in multiple sclerosis (dated by TCRdb to between 2018 and 2020). Study-wide context: The study looked at changes in the T cell repertoire across pregnancy in women with multiple sclerosis.

The library was produced with the immunoSEQ multiplex PCR assay. TCRdb took this table from immuneACCESS and kept in-frame rearrangements with V and J called. Such tables lack part of the clones; where checked against another copy, unresolved V genes explain under half of the gap, and the rest is unexplained. The sample has about 34,000 clones on record, approximately 90% of them singletons. 3.5% of the sample is taken by the ten largest. In regard to this clone: Its antigen is currently not known. Qualities for individual bases were not recorded, and no much larger clone is one base off.

Trimming removed 4 bases from V and 7 bases from J; the gene matches leave 8 bases unexplained. Measured from the cysteine to the phenylalanine, the CDR3 is 16 residues long. Only the CDR3 portion is preserved as DNA: 48 bases, with reading frame beginning at the first base. The germline V gene supplies CDR1 ENHRY and CDR2 SYGVKD. The material sequenced was CD8+ T cells from peripheral blood mononuclear cells, taken in the third trimester of pregnancy. The chain was built from TRBV10-3 and TRBJ1-6; TRBD1 matches 9 bases in the middle. The sequence derives from a female donor with multiple sclerosis, enrolled in a pregnancy study. The sequenced DNA: TGTGCCATCAGTGCGACCGGGACAGGGTTAAATTCACCCCTCCACTTT. Protein translation: CAISATGTGLNSPLHF.